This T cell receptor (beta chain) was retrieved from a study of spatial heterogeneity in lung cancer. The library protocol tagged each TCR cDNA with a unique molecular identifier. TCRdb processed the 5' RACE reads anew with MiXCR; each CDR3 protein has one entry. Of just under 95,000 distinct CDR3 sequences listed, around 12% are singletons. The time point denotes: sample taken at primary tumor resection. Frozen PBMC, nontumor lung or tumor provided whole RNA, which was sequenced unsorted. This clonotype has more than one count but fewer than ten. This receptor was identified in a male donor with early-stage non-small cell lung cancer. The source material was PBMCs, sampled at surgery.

CDR3 nucleotides: TGTGCCAGCAGCCACACTAGCGGGAGTGGGTTTGAGCAGTTCTTC. Translating gives CASSHTSGSGFEQFF. This rearrangement joins TRBV9 to TRBJ2-1; 11 nucleotides agree with TRBD2. Losses at the gene ends were 4 bases for V and 9 bases for J; bases not matched to a gene: 9. The CDR3 is 15 residues long. Germline CDR1 is SGDLS and CDR2 is YYNGEE.